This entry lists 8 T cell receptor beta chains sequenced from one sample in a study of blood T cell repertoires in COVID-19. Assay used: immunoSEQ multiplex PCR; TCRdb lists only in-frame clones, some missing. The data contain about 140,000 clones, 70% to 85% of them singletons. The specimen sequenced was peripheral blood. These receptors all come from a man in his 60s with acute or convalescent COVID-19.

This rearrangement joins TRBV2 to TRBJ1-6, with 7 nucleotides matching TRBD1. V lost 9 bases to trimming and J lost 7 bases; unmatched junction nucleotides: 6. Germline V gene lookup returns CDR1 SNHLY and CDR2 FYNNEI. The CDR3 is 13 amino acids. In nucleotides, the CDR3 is TGTGCCAGTTCCCGGGACAGAAATTCACCCCTCCACTTT. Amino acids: CASSRDRNSPLHF.

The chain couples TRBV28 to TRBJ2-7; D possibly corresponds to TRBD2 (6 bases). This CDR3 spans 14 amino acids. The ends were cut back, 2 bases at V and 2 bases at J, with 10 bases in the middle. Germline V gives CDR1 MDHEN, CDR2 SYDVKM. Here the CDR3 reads CASSLGGSPYEQYF. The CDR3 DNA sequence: TGTGCCAGCAGTTTAGGAGGGAGTCCCTACGAGCAGTACTTC.

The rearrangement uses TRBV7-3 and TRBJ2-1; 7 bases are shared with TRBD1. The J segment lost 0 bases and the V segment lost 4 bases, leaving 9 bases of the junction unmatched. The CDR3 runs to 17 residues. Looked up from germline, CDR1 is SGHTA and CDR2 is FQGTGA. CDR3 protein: CASSSLGQQSSYNEQFF. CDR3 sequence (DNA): TGTGCCAGCAGCTCGCTGGGACAGCAGAGCTCCTACAATGAGCAGTTCTTC.

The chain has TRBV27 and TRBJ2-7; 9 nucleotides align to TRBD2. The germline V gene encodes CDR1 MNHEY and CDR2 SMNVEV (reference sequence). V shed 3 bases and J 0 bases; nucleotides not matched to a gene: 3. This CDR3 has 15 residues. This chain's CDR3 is CASSFGLASSYEQYF. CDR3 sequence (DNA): TGTGCCAGCAGTTTTGGACTAGCGAGCTCCTACGAGCAGTACTTC.

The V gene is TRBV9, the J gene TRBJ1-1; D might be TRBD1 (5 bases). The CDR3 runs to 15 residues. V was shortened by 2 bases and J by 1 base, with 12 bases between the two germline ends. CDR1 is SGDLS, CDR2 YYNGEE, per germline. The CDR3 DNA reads TGTGCCAGCAGCGTTTCTTGGGGGGAGAACACTGAAGCTTTCTTT. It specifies CASSVSWGENTEAFF. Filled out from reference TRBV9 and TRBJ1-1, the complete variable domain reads DSGVTQTPKHLITATGQRVTLRCSPRSGDLSVYWYQQSLDQGLQFLIQYYNGEERAKGNILERFSAQQFPDLHSELNLSSLELGDSALYFCASSVSWGENTEAFFGQGTRLTVV.

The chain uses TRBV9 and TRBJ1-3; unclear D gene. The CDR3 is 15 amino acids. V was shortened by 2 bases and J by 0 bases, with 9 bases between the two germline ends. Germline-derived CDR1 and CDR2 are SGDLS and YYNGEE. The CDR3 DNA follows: TGTGCCAGCAGCGTTTCGGCGGCCTCTGGAAACACCATATATTTT. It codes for CASSVSAASGNTIYF.

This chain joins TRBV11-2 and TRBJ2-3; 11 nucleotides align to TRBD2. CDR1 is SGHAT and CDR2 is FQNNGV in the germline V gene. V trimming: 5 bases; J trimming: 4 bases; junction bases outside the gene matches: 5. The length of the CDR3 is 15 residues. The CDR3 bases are TGTGCCAGCAGCGTTAGCGGGAGGGCCGCAGATACGCAGTATTTT. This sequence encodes CASSVSGRAADTQYF. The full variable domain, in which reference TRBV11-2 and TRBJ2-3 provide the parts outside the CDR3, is EAGVAQSPRYKIIEKRQSVAFWCNPISGHATLYWYQQILGQGPKLLIQFQNNGVVDDSQLPKDRFSAERLKGVDSTLKIQPAKLEDSAVYLCASSVSGRAADTQYFGPGTRLTVL.

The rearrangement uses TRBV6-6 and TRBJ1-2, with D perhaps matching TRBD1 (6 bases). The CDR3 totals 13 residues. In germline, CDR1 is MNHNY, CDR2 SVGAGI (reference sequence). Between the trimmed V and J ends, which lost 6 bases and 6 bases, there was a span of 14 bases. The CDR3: CASSLQGGDGYTF. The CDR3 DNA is TGTGCCAGCAGCCTTCAAGGGGGGGATGGCTACACCTTC.